This paragraph reports one TCR beta chain. Its antigen is unidentified. The data were obtained in a study of CXCR3-negative and CXCR3-positive naive CD8 T cells. Findings of the study overall: Naive cells positive for CXCR3 carried more hydrophobic TRB CDR3s than CXCR3-negative ones.

The CDR3 is made up of 14 amino acids. From germline, CDR1 is SQVTM and CDR2 ANQGSEA. All CD8+ T cell subsets were sorted in triplicate at fewer than 350,000 cells each. UMI-tagged TRB cDNA libraries were built via 5' RACE. TCRdb re-called the 5' RACE reads and catalogs CDR3 proteins one per entry, DNA excluded. In all, the sample yields around 63,000 distinct CDR3 sequences. V usage is TRBV29-1 and J usage is TRBJ2-7. This TCR was sampled from a human donor in good health. Some clones in this sample may be carry-over from other donors' samples. The sequenced sample was naive CXCR3+ CD8+ T cells from blood. The subset denotes: CD45RO-CCR7+CD27+CD95- naive CD8+ T cells expressing CXCR3 (TNR3+). The CDR3 here is CSVEDHNSTYEQYF.